Listed here are 15 T cell receptor beta chains from one sample, sequenced in a study of patients and donors after allogeneic stem cell transplantation. MiXCR was run by TCRdb on the RT-PCR reads, yielding one entry per CDR3 protein. Of hundreds of thousands of distinct CDR3 sequences in the sample, around 14% were seen once. The sequenced sample consisted of blood, either unsorted or a sorted T cell fraction (not recorded which). The receptors here all came from a human donor who was either an allogeneic HSCT recipient or a stem cell or donor lymphocyte infusion donor (not recorded which). It is not recorded whose cells these are; they may come from a transplant donor.

The rearrangement uses TRBV5-8 and TRBJ2-2, with D unclear. The CDR3 spans 17 residues. Per germline, CDR1 SGHTS and CDR2 YDEGEE. V was shortened by 4 bases and J by 4 bases, with 20 bases between the two germline ends. The CDR3 sequence: CASSRLRMGGSTGELFF. As DNA, the CDR3 is TGTGCCAGCAGCCGATTGAGGATGGGTGGCAGCACCGGGGAGCTGTTTTTT.

This clonotype came up many times. This rearrangement joins TRBV12-3 or TRBV12-4 to TRBJ1-1; D possibly corresponds to TRBD1 (6 bases). The CDR3 is made up of 11 amino acids. Trimming cost V 6 bases and J 11 bases, with 13 bases left between them. The CDR3 DNA sequence: TGTGCCAGCAGCCAGACAGGAGGGGCTTTCTTT. It is translated as CASSQTGGAFF.

V is TRBV2 and J is TRBJ1-4; D is unresolved. With 4 bases removed from V and 7 bases from J, the gap between germline ends came to 4 bases. The germline gives CDR1 SNHLY, CDR2 FYNNEI. This CDR3 has 11 residues. The CDR3 region is CASSGGEKLFF. CDR3 coding DNA: TGTGCCAGCAGTGGGGGTGAAAAACTGTTTTTT.

The rearrangement joins TRBV11-3 to TRBJ1-4, with D possibly matching TRBD1 (5 bases). Trimming took 5 bases from V and 5 from J, leaving 18 bases between them. The CDR3 length is 16 residues. Germline V CDR1 and CDR2: SGHNT, YENEEA. This chain's CDR3 is CASSHPPGRRNEKLFF. The DNA of the CDR3 is TGTGCCAGCAGCCACCCACCGGGACGGCGGAATGAAAAACTGTTTTTT.

This clonotype turned up a few times. The gene calls are TRBV30 and TRBJ2-7, with D perhaps TRBD1 (5 bases). Trimming cost V 5 bases and J 6 bases, with 17 bases left between them. CDR3 size: 13 residues. Germline CDR1 reads GTSNPN; CDR2 reads SVGIG (reference sequence). The CDR3 spells CAWGLDSTFEQYF. CDR3 bases: TGTGCCTGGGGCCTAGACAGCACGTTCGAGCAGTACTTC.

This clonotype was detected ten times or more. The chain couples TRBV20-1 to TRBJ1-1, with no clear D. This CDR3 comprises 13 residues. Between the trimmed V and J ends, which lost 2 bases and 4 bases, there was a span of 11 bases. Germline CDR1 and CDR2: DFQATT and SNEGSKA (reference sequence). This CDR3 reads CSARSGSSTEAFF. The CDR3 nucleotides read TGCAGTGCTAGATCGGGCAGCAGCACTGAAGCTTTCTTT.

In its sample, this clonotype was seen many times. The CDR3 nucleotides read TGTGCCAGCAGCTTGGAAGGGACTAGCGGGATTAACTCCTACAATGAGCAGTTCTTC. Its translation is CASSLEGTSGINSYNEQFF. J is TRBJ2-1 and V is TRBV5-4; 13 bases line up with TRBD2. The CDR3 length is 19 residues. Unmatched junction bases numbered 6, after V lost 0 bases and J lost 0 bases. Germline-derived CDR1 and CDR2 are SGHNT and YYREEE (reference sequence).

A few counts support this clonotype. V gene TRBV9 combines with J gene TRBJ1-5; D might be TRBD1 (6 bases). The CDR3 extends over 15 amino acids. CDR1 is SGDLS and CDR2 is YYNGEE in the germline V gene. Trimming took off 2 bases at V and 2 bases at J, with 11 bases between the two ends. DNA for the CDR3: TGTGCCAGCAGCGTCGGGACATCTGGCAATCAGCCCCAGCATTTT. Translated, it gives CASSVGTSGNQPQHF.

The chain employs TRBV19 and TRBJ2-1, with 9 bases identical to TRBD2. Trimming cost V 6 bases and J 0 bases; bases outside gene matches: 3. The CDR3 is 15 residues long. Germline CDR1 and CDR2: LNHDA and SQIVND (reference sequence). CDR3 bases: TGTGCCAGTAGACTTAGCGGGAGCTCCTACAATGAGCAGTTCTTC. Translated: CASRLSGSSYNEQFF.

This sequence joins TRBV20-1 and TRBJ1-1, with TRBD1 matching over 8 bases. V was clipped by 6 bases and J by 8 bases; unmatched bases: 14. Germline V gene lookup returns CDR1 DFQATT and CDR2 SNEGSKA (reference sequence). This CDR3 is built from 14 residues. The CDR3 region is CSAGPGGRGREAFF. The CDR3 DNA is TGCAGTGCAGGGCCAGGGGGCAGAGGTAGAGAAGCTTTCTTT.

This clonotype was counted at least ten times. This sequence joins TRBV5-1 and TRBJ2-1, with 10 nucleotides matching TRBD2. Germline lookup yields CDR1 SGHRS and CDR2 YFSETQ. This CDR3 is 17 amino acids long. With V trimmed by 4 bases and J by 5 bases, 12 bases remained unmatched. CDR3 bases: TGCGCCAGCAGCGACCATCGAGCGGGGGGGAAAAACAATGAGCAGTTCTTC. It translates to CASSDHRAGGKNNEQFF.

Within the sample, this clonotype is medium-sized. The chain combines TRBV12-3 or TRBV12-4 with TRBJ1-1, with 7 bases aligning to TRBD1. The CDR3 loop spans 14 amino acids. V dropped 3 bases and J dropped 5; count of bases not matched to a gene: 6. The CDR3 is CASSFQGEDTEAFF. CDR3 DNA sequence: TGTGCCAGCAGTTTCCAGGGGGAAGATACTGAAGCTTTCTTT.

This sequence joins TRBV5-1 and TRBJ2-7, with TRBD2 matching over 8 bases. Per the germline V gene, CDR1 is SGHRS and CDR2 is YFSETQ. V trimming: 0 bases; J trimming: 2 bases; junction bases outside the gene matches: 4. This CDR3 spans 15 amino acids. The CDR3 spells CASSLETSGPYEQYF. In nucleotides, the CDR3 is TGCGCCAGCAGCTTGGAAACTAGCGGCCCCTACGAGCAGTACTTC. The variable domain in full, with the rest retrieved from reference TRBV5-1 and TRBJ2-7, is KAGVTQTPRYLIKTRGQQVTLSCSPISGHRSVSWYQQTPGQGLQFLFEYFSETQRNKGNFPGRFSGRQFSNSRSEMNVSTLELGDSALYLCASSLETSGPYEQYFGPGTRLTVT.

The table lists this clonotype with many counts. This chain connects TRBV6-5 to TRBJ2-1; D is perhaps TRBD2 (7 bases). The CDR3 contains 12 residues. CDR1 MNHEY and CDR2 SVGAGI come from the germline V gene. V was clipped by 5 bases and J by 11 bases, with 13 bases between them. CDR3 loop: CASSQRGTKQFF. The DNA of the CDR3 is TGTGCCAGCAGTCAGAGGGGGACTAAGCAGTTCTTC.

Many counts were recorded for this clonotype. The chain carries TRBV4-1 and TRBJ1-2, with D tentatively TRBD1 (6 bases). CDR3 size: 14 residues. V shed 0 bases and J shed 7 bases, with 12 bases lying between them. In germline, CDR1 is MGHRA, CDR2 YSYEKL. The CDR3 DNA is TGCGCCAGCAGCCAAGAGTCGAGGACAGCTGGCTACACCTTC. It specifies CASSQESRTAGYTF.